The next 11 T cell receptor beta chains were all read from a single sample in a study of beta chain features in type 1 diabetes. Of the isolated RNA, all was reverse transcribed, and so the sequenced material was expressed TCRB transcripts. Generated by immunoSEQ multiplex PCR, the TCRdb table keeps only in-frame clones and is missing some. The sample includes 200,000 to 250,000 clones, roughly a tenth of them seen just once. The sequenced sample was central memory CD4+ T cells from blood. All receptors derive from a man aged 18 to 29 in good health.

The V call is TRBV6-6, the J call TRBJ1-5; D is uncertain. V dropped 2 bases and J dropped 4 bases, with 9 bases sitting between them. The CDR3 is 14 amino acids. Germline values: CDR1 MNHNY, CDR2 SVGAGI (reference sequence). The DNA for the CDR3 is TGTGCCAGCAGTTACCTTGGGCCTAATCAGCCCCAGCATTTT. It encodes CASSYLGPNQPQHF.

The chain couples TRBV5-4 to TRBJ2-5; TRBD1 matches 7 bases. This CDR3 is built from 13 residues. The ends lost 10 bases at V and 2 bases at J; junction bases unmatched: 8. Germline V gene sequence: CDR1 SGHNT, CDR2 YYREEE (reference sequence). The CDR3 coding sequence is TGTGCCGGAAGAGGACAGGATCAAGAGACCCAGTACTTC. This sequence encodes CAGRGQDQETQYF.

The chain combines TRBV4-3 with TRBJ1-5, with TRBD1 as a possible D gene (6 bases). Trimming removed 0 bases at V and 7 bases at J, with 16 bases between. Germline assignment: CDR1 LGHNA and CDR2 YSLEER. The CDR3 runs to 16 residues. CDR3 DNA: TGCGCCAGCAGCCAAGACCGGGCCAGGACAGCCCAGCCCCAGCATTTT. Protein: CASSQDRARTAQPQHF.

In its sample, this clone was seen many times. This chain links TRBV9 with TRBJ2-3; 13 bases line up with TRBD2. Germline V gene lookup returns CDR1 SGDLS and CDR2 YYNGEE. V dropped 4 bases and J dropped 4; count of bases not matched to a gene: 6. The CDR3 extends over 16 amino acids. The CDR3: CASSPRTSGSPDTQYF. For the CDR3, the DNA is TGTGCCAGCAGCCCGAGGACTAGCGGGAGCCCAGATACGCAGTATTTT.

The chain is built from TRBV11-2 and TRBJ2-5; unclear D gene. Germline CDR1 and CDR2: SGHAT and FQNNGV. Trimming pared 4 bases from V and 3 bases from J, leaving 12 bases between. The CDR3 totals 14 residues. DNA of the CDR3: TGTGCCAGCAGCTCAACTGCGGAAGAAGAGACCCAGTACTTC. Amino acids: CASSSTAEEETQYF.

The chain links TRBV7-9 to TRBJ1-2, with 7 bases that match TRBD1. Germline CDR1 and CDR2: SEHNR and FQNEAQ (reference sequence). V was pared by 5 bases and J by 8 bases, with 8 bases of the junction left unmatched. The CDR3 length is 13 residues. The CDR3 loop reads CASSTDRASGYTF. The DNA for the CDR3 is TGTGCCAGCAGCACCGACAGGGCTTCAGGCTACACCTTC.

This clone was detected only a few times. The rearrangement uses TRBV7-3 and TRBJ2-5; tentatively, D is TRBD1 (6 bases). Germline V gene sequence: CDR1 SGHTA, CDR2 FQGTGA. This CDR3 contains 15 residues. V was pared by 5 bases and J by 5 bases, with 18 bases between. CDR3 region: CASSPRGRGGETQYF. The DNA of the CDR3 is TGTGCCAGCAGCCCCCGAGGCAGGGGTGGGGAGACCCAGTACTTC.

J is TRBJ2-3 and V is TRBV29-1; TRBD2 matches at 7 bases. Germline values: CDR1 SQVTM, CDR2 ANQGSEA. With 6 bases clipped from V and 3 bases from J, the junction kept 9 bases outside the gene matches. This CDR3 comprises 14 residues. The DNA for the CDR3 is TGCAGCGTGGGGGGACTAACCGATACAGATACGCAGTATTTT. It codes for CSVGGLTDTDTQYF.

This clone appeared a few times. The chain couples TRBV9 to TRBJ2-4, with a weak D call TRBD2 (6 bases). CDR3 size: 15 residues. Trimming pared 4 bases from V and 5 bases from J, leaving 16 bases between. CDR1 is SGDLS, CDR2 YYNGEE, per germline. CDR3 protein: CASSPLGGLENIQYF. The DNA for the CDR3 is TGTGCCAGCAGCCCCTTGGGGGGATTAGAAAACATTCAGTACTTC.

As regards this clone: This specimen includes other DNA sequences encoding the same CDR3. V and J are TRBV13 and TRBJ2-7; a weak D match, TRBD2 (5 bases). V lost 1 base to trimming and J lost 2 bases, with 6 bases between them. This CDR3 has 13 residues. Germline lookup yields CDR1 PRHDT and CDR2 FYEKMQ (reference sequence). For the CDR3, the DNA is TGTGCCAGCAGCTTAGCCGGGACCTACGAGCAGTACTTC. Residues: CASSLAGTYEQYF. The whole variable domain, remainder taken from reference TRBV13 and TRBJ2-7, is AAGVIQSPRHLIKEKRETATLKCYPIPRHDTVYWYQQGPGQDPQFLISFYEKMQSDKGSIPDRFSAQQFSDYHSELNMSSLELGDSALYFCASSLAGTYEQYFGPGTRLTVT.

This chain uses TRBV30 with TRBJ1-3, with D possibly matching TRBD1 (5 bases). Deletions cut 2 bases from V and 0 bases from J, with 14 bases between. From germline, CDR1 is GTSNPN and CDR2 SVGIG (reference sequence). The length of the CDR3 is 16 residues. The CDR3 DNA follows: TGTGCCTGGAGTTGGGGCAGCCAGTCCTCTGGAAACACCATATATTTT. It encodes CAWSWGSQSSGNTIYF.